This paragraph reports one TCR beta chain. What it binds is unknown. All donors provided no fewer than one pre-ART and no fewer than two post-ART PBMC samples. The sample belongs to a study of long-term antiretroviral therapy in people with HIV. Survey-level resolution applied to immunoSEQ assay v3.0. The method was immunoSEQ multiplex PCR; TCRdb's version includes in-frame clones alone and lacks a portion of them. The data hold tens of thousands of clones, with about 85% observed a single time. In germline, CDR1 is SGHNT, CDR2 YENEEA. V lost 0 bases and J lost 4, with 15 bases in between. The CDR3 is 17 amino acids. Study-level results: Controls showed broader CDR3 length ranges than did the HIV repertoires.

This TCR was recovered from a woman aged 45-65 years with HIV. The sequencing here drew on unsorted PBMCs, taken 3.1 years after starting antiretroviral therapy. V and J are TRBV11-3 and TRBJ1-4, with D unresolved. CDR3 in DNA: TGTGCCAGCAGCTTAGACCCAAAGAGGGTCTATAATGAAAAACTGTTTTTT. Its protein product is CASSLDPKRVYNEKLFF.